The 32 T cell receptor beta chains in this list originate from one sample, sequenced in a study of T cell responses to AZD1222 COVID-19 vaccine. Generated by immunoSEQ multiplex PCR, the TCRdb table keeps only in-frame clones and is missing some. The sample shows 85,000 to 100,000 clones, 90% to 95% of them seen only once. This specimen consisted of peripheral blood, obtained on day 0 of AZD1222 vaccination. The receptors were sampled from an adult in good health.

This rearrangement joins TRBV5-1 to TRBJ1-1; no reliable D call. Between the trimmed V and J ends, which lost 0 bases and 2 bases, there was a span of 11 bases. CDR1 is SGHRS, CDR2 YFSETQ, per germline. The CDR3 has 15 residues. Here the CDR3 reads CASSLVSRGNTEAFF. Written as DNA, the CDR3 is TGCGCCAGCAGCTTGGTCTCCCGGGGAAACACTGAAGCTTTCTTT.

This clone has a single count. CDR3: CASSPDSLYGYTF. CDR3 nucleotides: TGTGCCAGCAGCCCGGACAGCCTCTATGGCTACACCTTC. The V and J genes are TRBV7-9 and TRBJ1-2; perhaps TRBD1 as D (6 bases). The CDR3 spans 13 residues. In germline, CDR1 is SEHNR, CDR2 FQNEAQ (reference sequence). Between the trimmed V and J ends, which lost 5 bases and 4 bases, there was a span of 11 bases.

The chain carries TRBV27 and TRBJ2-3, with D possibly TRBD2 on 5 matching bases. This CDR3 region has 14 residues. Germline assignment: CDR1 MNHEY and CDR2 SMNVEV (reference sequence). V lost 5 bases to trimming and J lost 7 bases, with 16 bases between them. The CDR3 spells CASSQTQERNTQYF. In DNA form, the CDR3 reads TGTGCCAGCAGTCAAACCCAAGAGCGGAATACGCAGTATTTT.

V is TRBV19 and J is TRBJ1-6; D is unresolved. Germline V CDR1 and CDR2: LNHDA, SQIVND (reference sequence). This CDR3 is 13 amino acids long. V was trimmed by 10 bases and J by 5 bases, leaving 12 bases between them. The CDR3 loop is CATRGDNNSPLHF. The CDR3, as DNA: TGTGCCACCCGCGGGGATAATAATTCACCCCTCCACTTT. Variable domain in full (rest from reference TRBV19 and TRBJ1-6): DGGITQSPKYLFRKEGQNVTLSCEQNLNHDAMYWYRQDPGQGLRLIYYSQIVNDFQKGDIAEGYSVSREKKESFPLTVTSAQKNPTAFYLCATRGDNNSPLHFGNGTRLTVT.

CDR3 region: CASSPFNNEQFF. DNA for the CDR3: TGTGCCAGCAGTCCCTTTAACAATGAGCAGTTCTTC. This sequence joins TRBV13 and TRBJ2-1; unclear D gene. The CDR3 has 12 residues. CDR1 and CDR2 (germline): PRHDT, FYEKMQ (reference sequence). Deletions cut 6 bases from V and 5 bases from J, with 8 bases between.

The sample holds a few counts of this clone. The chain uses TRBV5-5 and TRBJ1-6, with 10 positions matching TRBD1. CDR1 SGHKS and CDR2 YYEKEE come from the germline V gene (reference sequence). The CDR3 extends over 16 amino acids. J was trimmed by 8 bases and V by 3 bases; bases with no gene match: 8. The CDR3: CASSSHGQGEYSPLHF. CDR3 coding DNA: TGTGCCAGCAGCTCACACGGACAGGGGGAATATTCACCCCTCCACTTT.

The chain uses TRBV4-2 and TRBJ2-3; 12 nucleotides agree with TRBD2. The CDR3 is made up of 20 amino acids. J gave up 3 bases and V 0 bases, and 13 bases lay outside the gene matches. The germline gives CDR1 LGHNA, CDR2 YNFKEQ. CDR3 DNA: TGTGCCAGCAGCCAAGATCGAGCTAGCGGGGGGGCCTTGTTTACAGATACGCAGTATTTT. As protein: CASSQDRASGGALFTDTQYF.

The genes are TRBV19 and TRBJ1-4; D might be TRBD1 (6 bases). V was cut by 3 bases and J by 4 bases, with 12 bases left in between. CDR1 and CDR2 from the germline V gene are LNHDA and SQIVND (reference sequence). This CDR3 contains 15 residues. The CDR3 region has the DNA TGTGCCAGTAGTATGAACAGGGACTTTAATGAAAAACTGTTTTTT. Its translation is CASSMNRDFNEKLFF.

The chain carries TRBV30 and TRBJ1-1, with a weak D call TRBD1 (5 bases). The V gene's germline CDR1 is GTSNPN and CDR2 SVGIG (reference sequence). The V end was cut by 6 bases, the J end by 5 bases, with 25 bases between. The CDR3 sequence is 16 residues long. The chain's CDR3 is CACRRSRLTKGTEAFF. The CDR3 region has the DNA TGTGCCTGCCGTCGGTCCCGCTTAACAAAGGGGACTGAAGCTTTCTTT.

This chain uses TRBV7-8 with TRBJ2-5, with a tentative D call TRBD1 (6 bases). Between the trimmed V and J ends, which lost 1 base and 5 bases, there was a span of 11 bases. The CDR3 is 14 residues long. The germline gives CDR1 SGHVS, CDR2 FQNEAQ. The CDR3 DNA follows: TGTGCCAGCAGCTTAGGGACAGTAACGGAGACCCAGTACTTC. It codes for CASSLGTVTETQYF.

This sequence joins TRBV19 and TRBJ2-1, with 10 bases that match TRBD2. This CDR3 is 16 amino acids long. Germline CDR1 is LNHDA and CDR2 is SQIVND (reference sequence). The junction had 8 bases not matched to a gene; V was cut back by 7 bases and J by 2 bases. The CDR3: CASKRESGGAYNEQFF. The CDR3 region has the DNA TGTGCCAGTAAGAGGGAAAGCGGGGGGGCCTACAATGAGCAGTTCTTC.

The gene calls are TRBV6-5 and TRBJ1-2, with 8 bases lining up with TRBD1. The CDR3 consists of 14 residues. Germline V gene sequence: CDR1 MNHEY, CDR2 SVGAGI. With 7 bases clipped from V and 5 bases from J, the junction kept 9 bases outside the gene matches. In DNA form, the CDR3 reads TGTGCCAGCAAACCCGGACAGGGCTTATATGGCTACACCTTC. Translation: CASKPGQGLYGYTF.

V and J are TRBV3-1 (or the pseudogene TRBV3-2) and TRBJ2-4; TRBD1 might be the D (5 bases). This CDR3 is 13 amino acids long. In germline, CDR1 is LGHDT, CDR2 YNNKEL (reference sequence). V was pared by 1 base and J by 6 bases, with 7 bases between. DNA of the CDR3: TGTGCCAGCAGCCAAGCAGGGCCAAACATTCAGTACTTC. Translated, it gives CASSQAGPNIQYF.

V usage is TRBV11-2 and J usage is TRBJ1-4; 9 bases are a match to TRBD1. Germline V gene lookup returns CDR1 SGHAT and CDR2 FQNNGV. V gave up 2 bases and J gave up 5 bases; unmatched junction bases: 9. This CDR3 has 17 amino acids. CDR3 loop: CASSLRTGAFENEKLFF. CDR3 nucleotides: TGTGCCAGCAGCTTAAGGACAGGGGCCTTTGAAAATGAAAAACTGTTTTTT.

This sequence joins TRBV5-1 and TRBJ1-3; no clear D. Per the germline V gene, CDR1 is SGHRS and CDR2 is YFSETQ. The CDR3 totals 15 residues. Between the trimmed V and J ends, which lost 3 bases and 2 bases, there was a span of 12 bases. The CDR3 DNA reads as TGCGCCAGCAGCTCCGGGGTTGGCGCTGGAAACACCATATATTTT. It translates to CASSSGVGAGNTIYF.

The chain employs TRBV11-1 and TRBJ2-1, with D possibly TRBD1 on 7 matching bases. Trimming removed 4 bases from V and 8 bases from J, with 12 bases in between. In germline, CDR1 is SGHAT, CDR2 FQDESV (reference sequence). CDR3 length: 13 residues. The CDR3 sequence: CASSSTGTHEQFF. In DNA, the CDR3 is TGTGCCAGCAGCTCGACAGGGACTCATGAGCAGTTCTTC.

This rearrangement joins TRBV2 to TRBJ1-5; TRBD1 agrees at 7 bases. Germline lookup yields CDR1 SNHLY and CDR2 FYNNEI. The CDR3 is 15 amino acids. V was clipped by 5 bases and J by 0 bases; unmatched bases: 4. The CDR3 loop reads CASSRDSYSNQPQHF. The CDR3 DNA follows: TGTGCCAGCAGTAGGGACAGCTATAGCAATCAGCCCCAGCATTTT.

The chain uses TRBV18 and TRBJ1-2, with D possibly being TRBD1 (6 bases). Germline CDR1 KGHSH, CDR2 LQKENI. The germline V and J ends were trimmed by 2 bases and 3 bases, with 16 bases remaining between them. The CDR3 is 16 amino acids. The CDR3 is CASSPEQGPNYYGYTF. The DNA for the CDR3 is TGTGCCAGCTCACCAGAGCAGGGGCCTAACTACTATGGCTACACCTTC. Full variable domain (remainder filled in from reference TRBV18 and TRBJ1-2): NAGVMQNPRHLVRRRGQEARLRCSPMKGHSHVYWYRQLPEEGLKFMVYLQKENIIDESGMPKERFSAEFPKEGPSILRIQQVVRGDSAAYFCASSPEQGPNYYGYTFGSGTRLTVV.

CDR3 protein: CATSERGGLGGYTF. CDR3 coding DNA: TGTGCCACCAGTGAACGCGGGGGTCTTGGGGGCTACACCTTC. V gene TRBV24-1 combines with J gene TRBJ1-2; a possible D gene is TRBD1 (5 bases). In germline, CDR1 is KGHDR, CDR2 SFDVKD. The CDR3 loop spans 14 amino acids. Trimming shortened V by 4 bases and J by 8 bases, and 16 bases separated the two germline ends.

The chain employs TRBV6-1 and TRBJ1-4, with a tentative D call TRBD1 (5 bases). Germline loops: CDR1 MNHNS, CDR2 SASEGT. Trimming took 2 bases from V and 8 from J, leaving 21 bases between them. CDR3 length: 17 residues. The CDR3 DNA reads TGTGCCAGCAGTGAATATGGTTCTGGGGGGAGAGGAGAAAAACTGTTTTTT. It yields the protein CASSEYGSGGRGEKLFF.

The chain joins TRBV5-1 to TRBJ1-4, with TRBD1 as a possible D gene (6 bases). Trimming shortened V by 3 bases and J by 5 bases, and 11 bases separated the two germline ends. Germline values: CDR1 SGHRS, CDR2 YFSETQ. This CDR3 has 14 amino acids. The CDR3 loop reads CASSWDGQNEKLFF. The CDR3 DNA sequence: TGCGCCAGCAGCTGGGACGGACAGAATGAAAAACTGTTTTTT.

The CDR3 here is CASSFSQTADTQYF. CDR3 in DNA: TGTGCCAGCAGCTTCTCCCAAACCGCAGATACGCAGTATTTT. J is TRBJ2-3 and V is TRBV7-3; D ambiguous. V was trimmed by 3 bases and J by 4 bases, leaving 11 bases between them. This CDR3 is built from 14 residues. Germline V gene data show CDR1 as SGHTA and CDR2 as FQGTGA.

V is TRBV28 and J is TRBJ2-7, with TRBD2 identical over 8 bases. The CDR3 loop spans 15 amino acids. The junction had 9 bases not matched to a gene; V was cut back by 5 bases and J by 3 bases. Germline V gene sequence: CDR1 MDHEN, CDR2 SYDVKM. CDR3 sequence: CASSQPSTSDYEQYF. The CDR3, as DNA: TGTGCCAGCAGTCAACCCTCGACTAGCGACTACGAGCAGTACTTC.

Only a few counts were recorded for this clone. The rearrangement uses TRBV7-2 and TRBJ2-7; TRBD2 matches 7 bases. V was pared by 0 bases and J by 1 base, with 3 bases of the junction left unmatched. CDR1 SGHTA and CDR2 FQGNSA come from the germline V gene. CDR3 length equals 15 residues. This CDR3 is CASSLAASGSYEQYF. The CDR3 DNA sequence: TGTGCCAGCAGCTTAGCGGCTAGCGGATCCTACGAGCAGTACTTC.

The rearrangement joins TRBV5-4 to TRBJ2-7; 7 nucleotides agree with TRBD1. J gave up 4 bases and V 3 bases, and 7 bases lay outside the gene matches. Germline values: CDR1 SGHNT, CDR2 YYREEE (reference sequence). This CDR3 has 14 residues. CDR3 nucleotide sequence: TGTGCCAGCAGCTCCCAGGACAGGTCTTACGAGCAGTACTTC. Translation gives CASSSQDRSYEQYF.

This chain links TRBV28 with TRBJ2-7; TRBD2 might be the D (5 bases). Deletions cut 7 bases from V and 4 bases from J, with 14 bases between. In germline, CDR1 is MDHEN, CDR2 SYDVKM. This CDR3 has 13 residues. The CDR3 protein is CASNEGLKYEQYF. The CDR3 DNA reads as TGTGCCAGCAATGAGGGATTAAAGTACGAGCAGTACTTC.

V is TRBV7-3 and J is TRBJ2-1; 8 bases match TRBD2. CDR3 length: 14 residues. The germline V gene encodes CDR1 SGHTA and CDR2 FQGTGA. The J segment lost 7 bases and the V segment lost 2 bases, leaving 4 bases of the junction unmatched. The CDR3 DNA reads TGTGCCAGCAGCTTATCGGGGGGGACGAATGAGCAGTTCTTC. It codes for CASSLSGGTNEQFF.

As DNA, the CDR3 is TGTGCCAACTCGGGAGTGGCGAATGAAAAACTGTTTTTT. This gives the protein CANSGVANEKLFF. The chain joins TRBV28 to TRBJ1-4; D remains ambiguous. From germline, CDR1 is MDHEN and CDR2 SYDVKM. The CDR3 length is 13 residues. Trimming removed 10 bases from V and 5 bases from J, with 14 bases in between.

This rearrangement joins TRBV11-2 to TRBJ1-5; D is undetermined. Germline V gene data show CDR1 as SGHAT and CDR2 as FQNNGV. The CDR3 is 14 residues long. The V end lost 5 bases, the J end lost 6 bases, and 14 bases lay between the germline ends. In DNA, the CDR3 is TGTGCCAGCAGCACCACAAAGTTGGGTCAGCCCCAGCATTTT. Encoded protein: CASSTTKLGQPQHF.

This clone was seen once. The J gene is TRBJ1-1, the V gene TRBV2; no clear D. CDR1 and CDR2 from the germline V gene are SNHLY and FYNNEI. The CDR3 contains 13 residues. Between the trimmed V and J ends, which lost 9 bases and 2 bases, there was a span of 13 bases. Here the CDR3 reads CASAVKRNTEAFF. The CDR3 bases are TGTGCCAGTGCCGTTAAGAGAAACACTGAAGCTTTCTTT.

This chain joins TRBV5-1 and TRBJ1-3; D ambiguous. V was clipped by 0 bases and J by 2 bases, with 12 bases between them. The CDR3 is 16 amino acids. The V gene's germline CDR1 is SGHRS and CDR2 YFSETQ. The CDR3 bases are TGCGCCAGCAGCTTGGGAGGTAATAGGGCTGGAAACACCATATATTTT. Encoded protein: CASSLGGNRAGNTIYF.

This chain joins TRBV5-4 and TRBJ1-2; D is perhaps TRBD1 (6 bases). This CDR3 comprises 14 residues. Per germline, CDR1 SGHNT and CDR2 YYREEE (reference sequence). Trimming took off 6 bases at V and 8 bases at J, with 20 bases between the two ends. This chain's CDR3 is CASTTRGTNGGYTF. The CDR3 coding sequence is TGTGCCAGCACAACGCGGGGGACAAACGGGGGCTACACCTTC.